This T cell receptor beta chain was retrieved from a study of CD8 T cells in ankylosing spondylitis. Points on this clonotype: Its antigen is still unknown.

Looked up from germline, CDR1 is DFQATT and CDR2 is SNEGSKA (reference sequence). J lost 9 bases, V lost 6 bases, and 12 bases had no gene match. The CDR3 spans 14 residues. Scientists made TCR beta libraries using quantitative 5'-RACE with molecular barcodes. Each CDR3 protein is one row after TCRdb ran MiXCR on the 5' RACE reads. The sample holds fewer than 550,000 distinct CDR3 sequences, about 5.2% seen once. The study's findings and limits: In reactive arthritis synovial fluid and blood, some motif variants had been reported before. Typical of ankylosing spondylitis blood, it appeared, was a TCR beta motif of under 10 highly homologous variants.

Sequences were obtained from blood, either unsorted or a sorted T cell fraction (not recorded which). J is TRBJ2-7 and V is TRBV20-1, with 12 bases lining up with TRBD1. The sequence came from a male donor with ankylosing spondylitis. CDR3 DNA sequence: TGCAGTGCCCGTCGGGACAGGGGGCCCTTGTGGCAGTACTTC. Translated, it gives CSARRDRGPLWQYF.